The source of this T cell receptor (beta chain) is a study of cytomegalovirus exposure and HLA in healthy donors. Findings and caveats of the study: Later on, analysis showed that most CMV-associated TCR beta chains appeared to be HLA-restricted. There were some public TCRs occurring in many donors, but most TCR sequences were rare. TCR beta sequences reportedly predicted most subjects' HLA-A and HLA-B alleles accurately. Later analysis identified 16,000 or so TCR beta sequences associated with HLA alleles, using a false discovery rate threshold of 0.05.

This clone was counted only a few times. Its antigen is still unknown. The PCR employed 60 Vbeta primers together with 13 Jbeta primers. The table came from immunoSEQ multiplex PCR; TCRdb's copy has only in-frame clones and leaves some out. The sample consists of 90,000 to 140,000 clones, over 70% of them appearing once. The CDR3 is 13 residues long. V was clipped by 2 bases and J by 4 bases, with 8 bases between them. Per the germline V gene, CDR1 is MNHEY and CDR2 is SVGAGI. The receptor was isolated from a middle-aged woman in good health and CMV-seropositive. Sequencing was performed on PBMCs. The chain recombines TRBV6-5 with TRBJ1-2, with D perhaps TRBD1 (5 bases). The CDR3 DNA follows: TGTGCCAGCAGTTACGGGGCAGTCTATGGCTACACCTTC. Amino acid sequence: CASSYGAVYGYTF.